The T cell receptor (beta chain) described here comes from a study of TIL therapy for anti-PD-1-resistant metastatic lung cancer. Findings and caveats of the study: Treatment-naive, never-smoker and oncogene-addicted patients were overrepresented in this highly selected cohort.

Trimming removed 4 bases from V and 2 bases from J, with 17 bases in between. The V gene's germline CDR1 is MDHEN and CDR2 SYDVKM. The CDR3 covers 16 residues. This was the immunoSEQ v3 assay. Survey-level samples got 2 million or so read pairs; deep-level samples got about 5-6.5 million. Clones were sequenced by immunoSEQ multiplex PCR, and TCRdb holds only the in-frame ones, with some missing. This repertoire shows about 53,000 clones, about 73% found once; its top ten account for 1.5% to 2%. As concerns this clone: The target antigen is unknown.

The time point is: pre-treatment sample, taken before nivolumab and TIL therapy. The chain has TRBV28 and TRBJ1-2; no definite D call. This receptor was obtained from a person between 30 and 79 years old with non-small cell lung cancer. The sequencing here drew on blood, taken at baseline. The CDR3 region is CASSSPRGGPNYGYTF. CDR3 bases: TGTGCCAGCAGTTCGCCGCGGGGAGGGCCCAACTATGGCTACACCTTC.